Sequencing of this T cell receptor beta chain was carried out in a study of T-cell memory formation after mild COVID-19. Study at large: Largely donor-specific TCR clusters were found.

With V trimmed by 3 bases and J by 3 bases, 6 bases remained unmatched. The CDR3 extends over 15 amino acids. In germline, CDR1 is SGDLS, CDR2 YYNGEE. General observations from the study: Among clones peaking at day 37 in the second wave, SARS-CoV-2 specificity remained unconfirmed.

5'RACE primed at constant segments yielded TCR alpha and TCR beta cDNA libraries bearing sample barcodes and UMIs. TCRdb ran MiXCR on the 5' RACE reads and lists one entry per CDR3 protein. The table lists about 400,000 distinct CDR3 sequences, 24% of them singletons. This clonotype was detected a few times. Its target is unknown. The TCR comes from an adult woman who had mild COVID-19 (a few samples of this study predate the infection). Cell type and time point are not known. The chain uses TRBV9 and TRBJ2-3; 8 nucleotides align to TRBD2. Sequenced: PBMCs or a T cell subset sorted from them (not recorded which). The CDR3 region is CASSARGGMTDTQYF. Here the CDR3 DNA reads TGTGCCAGCAGCGCTCGCGGGGGGATGACAGATACGCAGTATTTT.